A selection of T cell receptor beta chains follows, all from one sample in a study of technical replicates of blood from a handful of donors. TCRdb's table, derived via immunoSEQ multiplex PCR, lists solely in-frame clones and lacks some. The profile shows 65,000 to 85,000 clones, roughly 96% of them singletons. Specimen: T cells isolated from PBMCs. The receptors were sampled from a human donor in good health. Both conserved end residues are part of each CDR3. A D gene is named only where the DNA matches it firmly. The size entry is marked missing in some rows and otherwise reads once, few, many or a size class.

V: TRBV30; length: 12; size: NA; J: TRBJ2-7; D: NA; DNA: TGTGCCTGGAGTGTAACCGACTACGAGCAGTACTTC; CDR3: CAWSVTDYEQYF
V: TRBV5-6; length: 15; size: NA; J: TRBJ2-1; D: TRBD1; DNA: TGTGCCAGCAGCTTAGTGGACAGGGATAGAAATGAGCAGTTCTTC; CDR3: CASSLVDRDRNEQFF
V: TRBV5-1; length: 17; size: NA; J: TRBJ2-3; D: TRBD2; DNA: TGCGCCAGCAGCCACCGACTAGCCTGGGGTAGCACAGATACGCAGTATTTT; CDR3: CASSHRLAWGSTDTQYF
V: TRBV28; length: 17; size: NA; J: TRBJ2-3; D: NA; DNA: TGTGCCAGCAAACCACTCGGGGATACTAAGATGGCAGATACGCAGTATTTT; CDR3: CASKPLGDTKMADTQYF
V: TRBV7-9; length: 15; size: NA; J: TRBJ2-5; D: TRBD1; DNA: TGTGCCAGCAGCTTAGCTGGGACAGGGCGAGAGACCCAGTACTTC; CDR3: CASSLAGTGRETQYF
V: TRBV27; length: 14; size: NA; J: TRBJ2-1; D: TRBD2; DNA: TGTGCCAGCAGTTTGACTAGCTTCTACAATGAGCAGTTCTTC; CDR3: CASSLTSFYNEQFF
V: TRBV28; length: 14; size: NA; J: TRBJ2-1; D: NA; DNA: TGTGCCAGCAGTTTAACGGGAGAGGCAAATGAGCAGTTCTTC; CDR3: CASSLTGEANEQFF
V: TRBV5-1; length: 14; size: NA; J: TRBJ1-1; D: NA; DNA: TGCGCCAGCAGCTTGGGGGACACGATGACTGAAGCTTTCTTT; CDR3: CASSLGDTMTEAFF
V: TRBV9; length: 13; size: NA; J: TRBJ1-2; D: TRBD1; DNA: TGTGCCAGCAGCCTCGGGACAGGGGATGGCTACACCTTC; CDR3: CASSLGTGDGYTF
V: TRBV13; length: 16; size: NA; J: TRBJ1-3; D: TRBD1; DNA: TGTGCCAGCAGCACCAGACAGGGAGTCTCTGGAAACACCATATATTTT; CDR3: CASSTRQGVSGNTIYF
V: TRBV5-4; length: 12; size: NA; J: TRBJ2-7; D: NA; DNA: TGTGCCAGCAGTTTATTATCCTACGAGCAGTACTTC; CDR3: CASSLLSYEQYF
V: TRBV6-1; length: 17; size: NA; J: TRBJ2-7; D: NA; DNA: TGTGCCAGCAGTGAAAGTCTCCTTAACAGGGTTCAAAACGAGCAGTACTTC; CDR3: CASSESLLNRVQNEQYF
V: TRBV2; length: 14; size: NA; J: TRBJ2-5; D: NA; DNA: TGTGCCAGCAGTGAGCAGCGTCCCCAAGAGACCCAGTACTTC; CDR3: CASSEQRPQETQYF
V: TRBV4-1; length: 16; size: once; J: TRBJ2-1; D: TRBD2; DNA: TGCGCCAGCAAGTCGGTCGGGAGGCTCCCTTACAATGAGCAGTTCTTC; CDR3: CASKSVGRLPYNEQFF
V: TRBV5-8; length: 16; size: NA; J: TRBJ1-4; D: NA; DNA: TGTGCCAGCAGCCGCCTACAGCTAACAACTAATGAAAAACTGTTTTTT; CDR3: CASSRLQLTTNEKLFF
V: TRBV6-5; length: 16; size: NA; J: TRBJ2-7; D: NA; DNA: TGTGCCAGCAGTTACTCGATATTAGGGAGTGTGTACGAGCAGTACTTC; CDR3: CASSYSILGSVYEQYF
V: TRBV5-1; length: 14; size: NA; J: TRBJ1-1; D: NA; DNA: TGCGCCAGCAGCCCCAGGGCCTTCAACACTGAAGCTTTCTTT; CDR3: CASSPRAFNTEAFF
V: TRBV25-1; length: 14; size: NA; J: TRBJ1-4; D: TRBD1; DNA: TGTGCCAGCAGTGAACGGACAGGGGGGGAAAAACTGTTTTTT; CDR3: CASSERTGGEKLFF
V: TRBV9; length: 14; size: NA; J: TRBJ2-3; D: TRBD2; DNA: TGTGCCAGCAGCGTGGAGGGAGGGACAGATACGCAGTATTTT; CDR3: CASSVEGGTDTQYF
V: TRBV7-2; length: 14; size: NA; J: TRBJ2-1; D: NA; DNA: TGTGCCAGCAGCTACGGGACTTACTACAATGAGCAGTTCTTC; CDR3: CASSYGTYYNEQFF
V: TRBV4-2; length: 14; size: many; J: TRBJ1-2; D: NA; DNA: TGTGCCAGCAGCCTTGACACGAGAAACTATGGCTACACCTTC; CDR3: CASSLDTRNYGYTF
V: TRBV6-1; length: 13; size: NA; J: TRBJ1-2; D: TRBD1; DNA: TGTGCCAGCACAGGGGGCGAAAACTATGGCTACACCTTC; CDR3: CASTGGENYGYTF
V: TRBV10-2; length: 13; size: NA; J: TRBJ1-5; D: NA; DNA: TGCGCCAGCTGCGGATCTATCAATCAGCCCCAGCATTTT; CDR3: CASCGSINQPQHF
V: TRBV29-1; length: 12; size: NA; J: TRBJ2-1; D: TRBD2; DNA: TGCAGCGTGGCCGGGACTATCAATGAGCAGTTCTTC; CDR3: CSVAGTINEQFF
V: TRBV4-1; length: 14; size: NA; J: TRBJ2-7; D: TRBD2; DNA: TGCGCCAGCAGCCTACTAGCGGGGGACTACGAGCAGTACTTC; CDR3: CASSLLAGDYEQYF
V: TRBV5-1; length: 14; size: NA; J: TRBJ2-7; D: NA; DNA: TGCGCCAGCAGCTCAATCAGGGGTCGAAGCGAGCAGTACTTC; CDR3: CASSSIRGRSEQYF
V: TRBV19; length: 15; size: NA; J: TRBJ2-5; D: NA; DNA: TGTGCCAGTAGTGCCAACAGGGGAGGCCAAGAGACCCAGTACTTC; CDR3: CASSANRGGQETQYF
V: TRBV11-2; length: 14; size: NA; J: TRBJ2-7; D: TRBD1; DNA: TGTGCCAGCAGCTCCAATCGACAGGGGTCCGAGCAGTACTTC; CDR3: CASSSNRQGSEQYF
V: TRBV14; length: 14; size: NA; J: TRBJ1-1; D: NA; DNA: TGTGCCAGCAGCCAAGGACAGGTGGACACTGAAGCTTTCTTT; CDR3: CASSQGQVDTEAFF
V: TRBV7-9; length: 14; size: once; J: TRBJ1-2; D: NA; DNA: TGTGCCAGCTCCCAGCAGGGTATAACTAATGGCTACACCTTC; CDR3: CASSQQGITNGYTF
V: TRBV9; length: 13; size: NA; J: TRBJ1-1; D: NA; DNA: TGTGCCAGCAGCGTAGGGTACGGCACTGAAGCTTTCTTT; CDR3: CASSVGYGTEAFF
V: TRBV19; length: 15; size: once; J: TRBJ2-5; D: TRBD2; DNA: TGTGCCAGTAGTCCCTTTAGCGGGAGTTACAAGACCCAGTACTTC; CDR3: CASSPFSGSYKTQYF
V: TRBV7-2; length: 15; size: NA; J: TRBJ2-2; D: TRBD1; DNA: TGTGCCAGCAGCTTAGACAGGGGGAACACCGGGGAGCTGTTTTTT; CDR3: CASSLDRGNTGELFF
V: TRBV7-9; length: 15; size: NA; J: TRBJ2-7; D: NA; DNA: TGTGCCAGCAGCCCGCGAAGCGATCTAGCGTTAGAGCAGTACTTC; CDR3: CASSPRSDLALEQYF
V: TRBV5-4; length: 17; size: once; J: TRBJ1-3; D: NA; DNA: TGTGCCAGCAGCTTGGATGCGGAGGAGCTTTCTGGAAACACCATATATTTT; CDR3: CASSLDAEELSGNTIYF
V: TRBV27; length: 15; size: NA; J: TRBJ2-5; D: NA; DNA: TGTGCCAGCAGTTTAAGGGGGACCGGCTGGGAGACCCAGTACTTC; CDR3: CASSLRGTGWETQYF
V: TRBV6-5; length: 14; size: NA; J: TRBJ2-3; D: TRBD2; DNA: TGTGCCAGCAGCCTAGCGGGAGGACCTGATACGCAGTATTTT; CDR3: CASSLAGGPDTQYF
V: TRBV27; length: 16; size: once; J: TRBJ1-1; D: TRBD1; DNA: TGTGCCAGCAGTTCGGGACAGGGAGCGGTATTAATTGGGGCTTTCTTT; CDR3: CASSSGQGAVLIGAFF
V: TRBV9; length: 15; size: NA; J: TRBJ2-5; D: TRBD2; DNA: TGTGCCAGCAGCACCACCACTAGCGGGCGAGAGACCCAGTACTTC; CDR3: CASSTTTSGRETQYF
V: TRBV5-4; length: 13; size: NA; J: TRBJ2-5; D: NA; DNA: TGTGCCAGCAGCTTGAGCTATCAAGAGACCCAGTACTTC; CDR3: CASSLSYQETQYF
V: TRBV28; length: 15; size: NA; J: TRBJ1-1; D: TRBD1; DNA: TGTGCCAGCATAGAATTACAGGGGTTGGACACTGAAGCTTTCTTT; CDR3: CASIELQGLDTEAFF
V: TRBV25-1; length: 15; size: NA; J: TRBJ1-4; D: NA; DNA: TGTGCCAGCAGTAAGGGGCCTACAACTAATGAAAAACTGTTTTTT; CDR3: CASSKGPTTNEKLFF
V: TRBV29-1; length: 14; size: NA; J: TRBJ2-5; D: TRBD1; DNA: TGCAGCGTGAGACTATGGACAGGCTCAGAGACCCAGTACTTC; CDR3: CSVRLWTGSETQYF
V: TRBV7-2; length: 15; size: NA; J: TRBJ2-1; D: NA; DNA: TGTGCCAGCAGCTTAAGCTGGAGCTCCTACAATGAGCAGTTCTTC; CDR3: CASSLSWSSYNEQFF
V: TRBV19; length: 15; size: once; J: TRBJ1-5; D: NA; DNA: TGTGCCAGTAGTCCCATCGCAGGGGGCAATCAGCCCCAGCATTTT; CDR3: CASSPIAGGNQPQHF
V: TRBV6-4; length: 16; size: NA; J: TRBJ2-2; D: TRBD2; DNA: TGTGCCAGCAGTGAGGAGCTAGCGGTGAACACCGGGGAGCTGTTTTTT; CDR3: CASSEELAVNTGELFF
V: TRBV28; length: 16; size: NA; J: TRBJ1-3; D: NA; DNA: TGTGCCAGCACTCGTCCGGGACTTTACTCTGGAAACACCATATATTTT; CDR3: CASTRPGLYSGNTIYF
V: TRBV19; length: 13; size: NA; J: TRBJ2-2; D: NA; DNA: TGTGCCAGTAGTAGACAGAGAACCGGGGAGCTGTTTTTT; CDR3: CASSRQRTGELFF
V: TRBV19; length: 13; size: NA; J: TRBJ2-7; D: NA; DNA: TGTGCCAGTAGGCCGACCGAAACAGACGAGCAGTACTTC; CDR3: CASRPTETDEQYF